This T cell receptor beta chain is drawn from a study of tumor-infiltrating lymphocytes in oesophageal squamous cell carcinoma. The length of the CDR3 is 15 residues. Germline V gene data show CDR1 as SGHTS and CDR2 as YDEGEE. Trimming took 2 bases from V and 0 from J; bases not matched to a gene: 1. Many counts were recorded for this clonotype. One entry per CDR3 protein results from TCRdb running MiXCR on the PCR reads. The table lists some 25,000 distinct CDR3 sequences, about 40% of them singletons. V usage is TRBV5-8 and J usage is TRBJ2-1, with 8 nucleotides matching TRBD2. What was sequenced was esophageal tumor tissue. The clonotype originates from a male donor with esophageal squamous cell carcinoma. Here the CDR3 DNA reads TGTGCCAGCAGCTTCGGGACTAGCTCCTACAATGAGCAGTTCTTC. Protein product: CASSFGTSSYNEQFF.